Below, 29 T cell receptor beta chains from the same sample are listed, as sequenced in a study of shared clonotypes between healthy human individuals. Assay used: immunoSEQ multiplex PCR; TCRdb lists only in-frame clones, some missing. The repertoire has roughly 410,000 clones, 95% to 97% of them found once; the top ten carry more than 0.3%. Sequenced input: memory CD8+ T cells sorted from blood. The subset denotes: CD45RO+ cells pooled with CCR7-negative TemRA cells. These receptors were taken from a man aged 25 to 40 in good health.

The chain links TRBV28 to TRBJ2-1; tentative D call: TRBD1 (6 bases). Deletions cut 1 base from V and 8 bases from J, with 9 bases between. CDR1 is MDHEN, CDR2 SYDVKM, per germline. This CDR3 is 13 amino acids long. The CDR3 sequence is CASSLFRGDEQFF. CDR3 in DNA: TGTGCCAGCAGTTTATTCAGGGGAGATGAGCAGTTCTTC. The complete variable domain, with remaining parts taken from reference TRBV28 and TRBJ2-1, reads DVKVTQSSRYLVKRTGEKVFLECVQDMDHENMFWYRQDPGLGLRLIYFSYDVKMKEKGDIPEGYSVSREKKERFSLILESASTNQTSMYLCASSLFRGDEQFFGPGTRLTVL.

This clone has just one count. As DNA, the CDR3 is TGCAGCGCCGGGACTACTCTAGCCAAAAACATTCAGTACTTC. Translating it yields CSAGTTLAKNIQYF. The V and J genes are TRBV29-1 and TRBJ2-4; 7 bases are shared with TRBD2. Per germline, CDR1 SQVTM and CDR2 ANQGSEA. V lost 7 bases to trimming and J lost 0 bases; unmatched junction nucleotides: 6. The CDR3 contains 14 residues.

J is TRBJ1-5 and V is TRBV28; tentatively, D is TRBD1 (5 bases). Germline-derived CDR1 and CDR2 are MDHEN and SYDVKM. With 6 bases removed from V and 6 bases from J, the gap between germline ends came to 18 bases. This CDR3 has 15 amino acids. The CDR3 reads CASSSPGGKIQPQHF. CDR3 nucleotide sequence: TGTGCCAGCAGCTCACCGGGGGGAAAGATTCAGCCCCAGCATTTT.

The chain links TRBV18 to TRBJ2-1; the match to TRBD1 covers 10 bases. Germline V CDR1 and CDR2: KGHSH, LQKENI. V lost 3 bases and J lost 15; bases outside the gene matches: 5. This CDR3 spans 12 amino acids. CDR3 bases: TGTGCCAGCTCACCGGGAGGGGACAGGGGGTTCTTC. This codes for CASSPGGDRGFF. Based on the CDR3 plus reference TRBV18 and TRBJ2-1, the full variable domain is NAGVMQNPRHLVRRRGQEARLRCSPMKGHSHVYWYRQLPEEGLKFMVYLQKENIIDESGMPKERFSAEFPKEGPSILRIQQVVRGDSAAYFCASSPGGDRGFFGPGTRLTVL.

The chain combines TRBV7-2 with TRBJ1-6; maybe TRBD1 (6 bases). This CDR3 spans 14 amino acids. V lost 5 bases to trimming and J lost 2 bases, with 7 bases between them. Germline-derived CDR1 and CDR2 are SGHTA and FQGNSA. The CDR3: CASSGTTYNSPLHF. The CDR3 region has the DNA TGTGCCAGCAGCGGGACAACCTATAATTCACCCCTCCACTTT.

This chain connects TRBV7-9 to TRBJ1-2; TRBD1 matches 7 bases. V lost 1 base to trimming and J lost 2 bases; unmatched junction nucleotides: 10. The CDR3 consists of 17 residues. CDR1 and CDR2 from the germline V gene are SEHNR and FQNEAQ (reference sequence). DNA for the CDR3: TGTGCCAGCAGCTTAGGATTTCCGGGACAGACAAACTATGGCTACACCTTC. Its translation: CASSLGFPGQTNYGYTF.

This chain joins TRBV5-8 and TRBJ2-3; D ambiguous. The CDR3 spans 14 residues. Germline assignment: CDR1 SGHTS and CDR2 YDEGEE. With 1 base removed from V and 2 bases from J, the gap between germline ends came to 8 bases. The CDR3 sequence is CASSLFQYTDTQYF. The DNA for the CDR3 is TGTGCCAGCAGCTTGTTTCAATACACAGATACGCAGTATTTT. The variable domain in full, with the rest retrieved from reference TRBV5-8 and TRBJ2-3, is EAGVTQSPTHLIKTRGQQATLRCSPISGHTSVYWYQQALGLGLQFLLWYDEGEERNRGNFPPRFSGRQFPNYSSELNVNALELEDSALYLCASSLFQYTDTQYFGPGTRLTVL.

The gene calls are TRBV28 and TRBJ2-1; tentatively, D is TRBD1 (6 bases). The CDR3 extends over 13 amino acids. CDR1 MDHEN and CDR2 SYDVKM come from the germline V gene. The V and J ends lost 6 bases and 15 bases respectively, with 21 bases between them. The CDR3, as DNA: TGTGCCAGCAGCCCTCCTTATACAGGGTCCGTGTTCTTC. This codes for CASSPPYTGSVFF.

The V and J genes are TRBV27 and TRBJ2-7; D is ambiguous. In germline, CDR1 is MNHEY, CDR2 SMNVEV (reference sequence). V dropped 6 bases and J dropped 1 base, with 13 bases sitting between them. This CDR3 spans 14 amino acids. For the CDR3, the DNA is TGTGCCAGCAGGGGCAACGTCGGGTCCTACGAGCAGTACTTC. Residues: CASRGNVGSYEQYF.

V is TRBV30 and J is TRBJ1-2, with no clear D. V lost 0 bases and J lost 7, with 12 bases in between. Germline V gene sequence: CDR1 GTSNPN, CDR2 SVGIG (reference sequence). This CDR3 is 13 amino acids long. The CDR3 DNA sequence: TGTGCCTGGAGTGTGGGGTTACGGACTGGCTACACCTTC. Amino acids: CAWSVGLRTGYTF.

The rearrangement joins TRBV28 to TRBJ2-2; 12 bases line up with TRBD2. Germline lookup yields CDR1 MDHEN and CDR2 SYDVKM. The CDR3 is made up of 15 amino acids. V lost 6 bases to trimming and J lost 5 bases; unmatched junction nucleotides: 4. The CDR3 is CASSLAGGPTGELFF. The CDR3, as DNA: TGTGCCAGCAGCCTAGCGGGAGGGCCGACCGGGGAGCTGTTTTTT.

The CDR3 DNA sequence: TGTGCCAGCAGCTCCCTAGCGGGAGGGCCCCAAGAGACCCAGTACTTC. Encoded protein: CASSSLAGGPQETQYF. The chain couples TRBV5-4 to TRBJ2-5, with 12 bases aligning to TRBD2. CDR3 length: 16 amino acids. Germline-derived CDR1 and CDR2 are SGHNT and YYREEE (reference sequence). V lost 3 bases to trimming and J lost 1 base; unmatched junction nucleotides: 4.

This clone was detected once. The rearrangement links TRBV7-2 to TRBJ2-5; D is possibly TRBD2 (6 bases). The CDR3 is 14 residues long. Germline CDR1 SGHTA, CDR2 FQGNSA. The V gene lost 1 base and the J gene lost 5 bases, with 11 bases spanning the gap. The CDR3 loop reads CASSLDGSSETQYF. CDR3 nucleotides: TGTGCCAGCAGCTTAGACGGGAGTTCGGAGACCCAGTACTTC. Looking up the rest from reference TRBV7-2 and TRBJ2-5 gives the full variable domain: GAGVSQSPSNKVTEKGKDVELRCDPISGHTALYWYRQSLGQGLEFLIYFQGNSAPDKSGLPSDRFSAERTGGSVSTLTIQRTQQEDSAVYLCASSLDGSSETQYFGPGTRLLVL.

CDR3 nucleotide sequence: TGTGCCAGCAGTTTAATTAACCCGAGGAATGAGCAGTTCTTC. Its translation: CASSLINPRNEQFF. The chain combines TRBV28 with TRBJ2-1, with D unresolved. Trimming took 2 bases from V and 7 from J, leaving 12 bases between them. The germline V gene has CDR1 MDHEN and CDR2 SYDVKM. The CDR3 runs 14 residues.

V is TRBV5-1 and J is TRBJ2-7; 8 bases align to TRBD2. The V gene end was trimmed by 0 bases and the J gene end by 6 bases; junction bases not matched to a gene: 14. The CDR3 is made up of 17 amino acids. Germline V gene lookup returns CDR1 SGHRS and CDR2 YFSETQ. Here the CDR3 DNA reads TGCGCCAGCAGCTTGGCTCCCTTGGGACTAGTAGTAGGCGAGCAGTACTTC. Residues: CASSLAPLGLVVGEQYF.

The gene calls are TRBV7-9 and TRBJ1-3; 7 bases match TRBD1. Losses at the gene ends were 4 bases for V and 4 bases for J; bases not matched to a gene: 7. This CDR3 contains 15 residues. From germline, CDR1 is SEHNR and CDR2 FQNEAQ (reference sequence). The CDR3 DNA sequence: TGTGCCAGCAGCTCAACAGGGGCCGTCGGAAACACCATATATTTT. It yields the protein CASSSTGAVGNTIYF. Supplemented by reference TRBV7-9 and TRBJ1-3, the full variable domain reads DTGVSQNPRHKITKRGQNVTFRCDPISEHNRLYWYRQTLGQGPEFLTYFQNEAQLEKSRLLSDRFSAERPKGSFSTLEIQRTEQGDSAMYLCASSSTGAVGNTIYFGEGSWLTVV.

This clone was picked up a small number of times. The rearrangement uses TRBV5-1 and TRBJ2-7; the match to TRBD1 covers 8 bases. From germline, CDR1 is SGHRS and CDR2 YFSETQ. The CDR3 is 12 amino acids. The V and J ends lost 1 base and 6 bases, in that order; junction bases with no gene match: 0. CDR3 sequence: CASSLTGGEQYF. The CDR3 DNA sequence: TGCGCCAGCAGCTTGACAGGGGGCGAGCAGTACTTC. Full variable domain (remainder filled in from reference TRBV5-1 and TRBJ2-7): KAGVTQTPRYLIKTRGQQVTLSCSPISGHRSVSWYQQTPGQGLQFLFEYFSETQRNKGNFPGRFSGRQFSNSRSEMNVSTLELGDSALYLCASSLTGGEQYFGPGTRLTVT.

V is TRBV2 and J is TRBJ2-2, with 8 bases matching TRBD2. V shed 10 bases, J shed 6 bases, and the junction held 10 bases outside the gene matches. There are 14 residues in the CDR3. Per the germline V gene, CDR1 is SNHLY and CDR2 is FYNNEI. This CDR3 is CATRLATRAGELFF. The CDR3 DNA is TGTGCCACCCGACTAGCGACTAGGGCCGGGGAGCTGTTTTTT. Filled out from reference TRBV2 and TRBJ2-2, the complete variable domain reads EPEVTQTPSHQVTQMGQEVILRCVPISNHLYFYWYRQILGQKVEFLVSFYNNEISEKSEIFDDQFSVERPDGSNFTLKIRSTKLEDSAMYFCATRLATRAGELFFGEGSRLTVL.

The rearrangement uses TRBV10-3 and TRBJ2-1; D is ambiguous. V was trimmed by 2 bases and J by 0 bases, leaving 14 bases between them. The CDR3 is 17 residues long. The V gene's germline CDR1 is ENHRY and CDR2 SYGVKD. For the CDR3, the DNA is TGTGCCATCAGTGAGCCCGGCAACCGACCCTCCTACAATGAGCAGTTCTTC. It translates to CAISEPGNRPSYNEQFF.

The chain carries TRBV4-1 and TRBJ2-5; D is ambiguous. The V gene's germline CDR1 is MGHRA and CDR2 YSYEKL. The CDR3 extends over 13 amino acids. Trimming took off 3 bases at V and 4 bases at J, with 9 bases between the two ends. CDR3 residues: CASSHQSPETQYF. The CDR3 DNA is TGCGCCAGCAGCCACCAATCCCCAGAGACCCAGTACTTC.

CDR3 DNA sequence: TGTGCCATCAAGACTAGCGGGGCCGTCTCCTACAATGAGCAGTTCTTC. It encodes CAIKTSGAVSYNEQFF. The chain carries TRBV10-3 and TRBJ2-1, with 11 bases fitting TRBD2. Germline CDR1 ENHRY, CDR2 SYGVKD. This CDR3 is built from 16 residues. J lost 0 bases, V lost 7 bases, and 5 bases had no gene match.

This clone has just one count. This chain uses TRBV5-1 with TRBJ1-4; TRBD1 agrees at 10 bases. CDR1 and CDR2 from the germline V gene are SGHRS and YFSETQ. The CDR3 has 15 residues. V lost 2 bases to trimming and J lost 8 bases; unmatched junction nucleotides: 6. The CDR3 loop is CASSLPGQGNEKLFF. The DNA for the CDR3 is TGCGCCAGCAGCTTACCGGGACAGGGGAACGAAAAACTGTTTTTT.

The chain employs TRBV7-6 and TRBJ2-2; TRBD1 might be the D (5 bases). Trimming removed 6 bases at V and 3 bases at J, with 11 bases between. The CDR3 spans 14 residues. Germline V lookup: CDR1 SGHVS, CDR2 FNYEAQ. The CDR3 loop reads CASSRQTHTGELFF. Here the CDR3 DNA reads TGTGCCAGCAGTCGACAGACTCACACCGGGGAGCTGTTTTTT.

This sequence joins TRBV29-1 and TRBJ2-7; TRBD1 is a possible D gene (6 bases). Deletions cut 2 bases from V and 3 bases from J, with 8 bases between. CDR3 length: 12 amino acids. CDR1 and CDR2 from the germline V gene are SQVTM and ANQGSEA. The CDR3 here is CSVEWDNYEQYF. DNA of the CDR3: TGCAGCGTTGAATGGGACAACTACGAGCAGTACTTC.

The CDR3 here is CASRPTGESEAFF. DNA of the CDR3: TGTGCCAGCAGACCGACAGGGGAGTCTGAAGCTTTCTTT. The chain links TRBV6-1 to TRBJ1-1, with TRBD1 identical over 8 bases. Looked up from germline, CDR1 is MNHNS and CDR2 is SASEGT. With V trimmed by 6 bases and J by 6 bases, 6 bases remained unmatched. The CDR3 spans 13 residues.

V gene TRBV7-2 combines with J gene TRBJ2-3, with D unresolved. The germline V gene encodes CDR1 SGHTA and CDR2 FQGNSA. V lost 1 base, J lost 2 bases, and 7 bases lay in between. This CDR3 contains 14 residues. Written as DNA, the CDR3 is TGTGCCAGCAGCTTAGTGGGCCCCACAGATACGCAGTATTTT. This sequence encodes CASSLVGPTDTQYF.

Of note for this clone: Distinct nucleotide sequences in the sample also encode this CDR3. The chain couples TRBV18 to TRBJ2-5; D remains unclear. V lost 1 base and J 0 bases, leaving 3 bases between the germline ends. Germline CDR1 reads KGHSH; CDR2 reads LQKENI. The CDR3 covers 13 residues. The CDR3 DNA reads TGTGCCAGCTCACCACGGTACCAAGAGACCCAGTACTTC. Protein product: CASSPRYQETQYF.

The chain recombines TRBV25-1 with TRBJ1-2; D not resolved. V lost 6 bases and J lost 8, with 16 bases in between. The CDR3 extends over 13 amino acids. Germline loops: CDR1 MGHDK, CDR2 SYGVNS. The CDR3 region is CASRGNYYGGYTF. The CDR3 DNA reads as TGTGCCAGCAGAGGAAACTATTATGGAGGCTACACCTTC.

The chain carries TRBV6-5 and TRBJ1-1; 7 bases fit TRBD1. CDR1 MNHEY and CDR2 SVGAGI come from the germline V gene. The junction had 9 bases not matched to a gene; V was cut back by 0 bases and J by 11 bases. This CDR3 is 14 amino acids long. The CDR3 DNA reads as TGTGCCAGCAGTTACTCAATCAAGGGGGCTAGGGCTTTCTTT. This sequence encodes CASSYSIKGARAFF.